One sample yielded the 8 T cell receptor beta chains listed below, sequenced in a study of blood T cell repertoires in COVID-19. Only in-frame clones appear in the TCRdb table, and some are missing; sequencing was by immunoSEQ multiplex PCR. The sample carries 200,000 to 250,000 clones, 84% recorded once. Sample: peripheral blood. Receptors originate from a man aged 30 to 45 with active or convalescent COVID-19.

The CDR3 region is CASSQAGTGRVETQYF. The CDR3 DNA reads TGCGCCAGCAGCCAAGCCGGGACAGGGAGGGTTGAGACCCAGTACTTC. The chain carries TRBV4-1 and TRBJ2-5, with 9 bases fitting TRBD1. The trim removed 1 base at V and 5 bases at J, leaving 8 bases unmatched. The V gene's germline CDR1 is MGHRA and CDR2 YSYEKL. The CDR3 has 16 residues.

The rearrangement uses TRBV15 and TRBJ1-4, with 7 positions matching TRBD1. This CDR3 is 17 amino acids long. V gave up 5 bases and J gave up 3 bases; unmatched junction bases: 12. Germline V gene data show CDR1 as LNHNV and CDR2 as YYDKDF (reference sequence). The CDR3 spells CATSRRDSGASNEKLFF. The CDR3 nucleotides read TGTGCCACCAGCCGCCGGGACAGCGGTGCCTCTAATGAAAAACTGTTTTTT. Looking up the rest from reference TRBV15 and TRBJ1-4 gives the full variable domain: DAMVIQNPRYQVTQFGKPVTLSCSQTLNHNVMYWYQQKSSQAPKLLFHYYDKDFNNEADTPDNFQSRRPNTSFCFLDIRSPGLGDTAMYLCATSRRDSGASNEKLFFGSGTQLSVL.

The V call is TRBV6-5, the J call TRBJ2-7; no firm D call. The CDR3 has 14 residues. Germline V gives CDR1 MNHEY, CDR2 SVGAGI. Trimming left V 6 bases short and J 6 bases short, with 18 bases between. In nucleotides, the CDR3 is TGTGCCAGCAGCGTAATGGCAGACTTGGGCGAGCAGTACTTC. Translation: CASSVMADLGEQYF.

The chain links TRBV2 to TRBJ2-1; weak D call: TRBD2 (5 bases). This CDR3 region has 12 residues. Trimming stripped 6 bases from V and 10 bases from J, with 13 bases between. Germline CDR1 is SNHLY and CDR2 is FYNNEI. CDR3 loop: CASSLSQREQFF. DNA of the CDR3: TGTGCCAGCAGCTTGTCACAGCGGGAGCAGTTCTTC. Filled out from reference TRBV2 and TRBJ2-1, the complete variable domain reads EPEVTQTPSHQVTQMGQEVILRCVPISNHLYFYWYRQILGQKVEFLVSFYNNEISEKSEIFDDQFSVERPDGSNFTLKIRSTKLEDSAMYFCASSLSQREQFFGPGTRLTVL.

This clone was seen just once. J is TRBJ2-7 and V is TRBV7-2; 9 bases align to TRBD1. Germline CDR1 reads SGHTA; CDR2 reads FQGNSA. V lost 4 bases, J lost 5 bases, and 6 bases stayed unmatched. The CDR3 length is 14 residues. DNA of the CDR3: TGTGCCAGCAGCTCGGACAGGGGTAGCCACGAGCAGTACTTC. It specifies CASSSDRGSHEQYF.

The chain links TRBV7-2 to TRBJ2-1, with D perhaps TRBD2 (5 bases). CDR3 size: 14 residues. Trimming took 4 bases from V and 7 from J, leaving 14 bases between them. CDR1 and CDR2 (germline): SGHTA, FQGNSA. The CDR3 DNA sequence: TGTGCCAGCAGCTCGAGGGCCGGCCAAAATGAGCAGTTCTTC. This gives the protein CASSSRAGQNEQFF. Drawing the rest from reference TRBV7-2 and TRBJ2-1, the complete variable domain is GAGVSQSPSNKVTEKGKDVELRCDPISGHTALYWYRQSLGQGLEFLIYFQGNSAPDKSGLPSDRFSAERTGGSVSTLTIQRTQQEDSAVYLCASSSRAGQNEQFFGPGTRLTVL.

This chain connects TRBV5-1 to TRBJ1-2; a weak D match, TRBD1 (6 bases). CDR1 and CDR2 from the germline V gene are SGHRS and YFSETQ. The CDR3 runs 12 residues. Trimming shortened V by 3 bases and J by 8 bases, and 11 bases separated the two germline ends. The CDR3 bases are TGCGCCAGCAGCTACTCCACAGGGGGCTACACCTTC. Amino acids: CASSYSTGGYTF.

This chain connects TRBV28 to TRBJ2-7; 7 bases fit TRBD2. The junction had 5 bases not matched to a gene; V was cut back by 2 bases and J by 4 bases. Germline V gives CDR1 MDHEN, CDR2 SYDVKM. This CDR3 comprises 14 residues. The CDR3 reads CASSLGTTPYEQYF. The CDR3 DNA follows: TGTGCCAGCAGTTTAGGGACTACACCTTACGAGCAGTACTTC.